Below are 8 T cell receptor beta chains sequenced from a single sample in a study of CD8+ T cells in alopecia areata. Treatment indicated: oral pan-JAK inhibitor, 5-10 mg twice daily. Extracted RNA was reverse transcribed into cDNA, the sequencing template. Using immunoSEQ multiplex PCR, the repertoire was profiled, and TCRdb retains in-frame clones only, with some absent. The sample has fewer than 250,000 clones; about 60% are singletons. The sample was CD4+ T cells sorted from blood, taken at week 4, from a patient treated with tofacitinib. These receptors were obtained from a human donor with alopecia areata.

This rearrangement joins TRBV7-9 to TRBJ2-2, with 7 bases matching TRBD2. The CDR3 covers 16 residues. Germline trimming cut 4 bases from V and 5 bases from J; bases unmatched to any gene: 10. Germline CDR1 and CDR2: SEHNR and FQNEAQ (reference sequence). The CDR3 sequence is CASSSPGTTLTGELFF. The CDR3 DNA follows: TGTGCCAGCAGCTCTCCGGGGACTACTCTAACCGGGGAGCTGTTTTTT.

This chain uses TRBV29-1 with TRBJ2-1, with D possibly called TRBD1 or TRBD2 (6 bases each). The CDR3 loop spans 14 amino acids. V lost 3 bases and J 4 bases, leaving 13 bases between the germline ends. CDR1 and CDR2 from the germline V gene are SQVTM and ANQGSEA. CDR3 region: CSVDFKGGYNEQFF. For the CDR3, the DNA is TGCAGCGTTGATTTCAAGGGGGGATACAATGAGCAGTTCTTC.

V and J are TRBV6-6 and TRBJ1-5; TRBD1 aligns across 9 bases. With 6 bases clipped from V and 9 bases from J, the junction kept 9 bases outside the gene matches. This CDR3 contains 14 residues. CDR1 and CDR2 from the germline V gene are MNHNY and SVGAGI (reference sequence). CDR3 nucleotides: TGTGCCAGCAGCCAAGGGGACAGGGTTAGGCCCCAGCATTTT. It codes for CASSQGDRVRPQHF.

The V call is TRBV7-9, the J call TRBJ2-7; perhaps TRBD1 as D (7 bases). V was shortened by 5 bases and J by 5 bases, with 22 bases between the two germline ends. The CDR3 runs to 16 residues. In germline, CDR1 is SEHNR, CDR2 FQNEAQ (reference sequence). In DNA, the CDR3 is TGTGCCAGCAGCACCCTCGGTGTCAGGGGGGTCAACGAGCAGTACTTC. Protein sequence: CASSTLGVRGVNEQYF.

The V call is TRBV5-1, the J call TRBJ1-1; D possibly corresponds to TRBD1 (5 bases). The CDR3 is made up of 15 amino acids. Germline V CDR1 and CDR2: SGHRS, YFSETQ. Trimming stripped 4 bases from V and 7 bases from J, with 20 bases between. The CDR3 loop reads CASSPRLGAGGEAFF. The CDR3 bases are TGCGCCAGCAGCCCCCGTCTCGGGGCCGGGGGTGAAGCTTTCTTT.

In regard to this clone: At one end, the junction sequence differs from germline, possibly due to a read error. The chain is built from TRBV5-6 and TRBJ1-4; tentatively, D is TRBD1 (5 bases). This CDR3 region has 11 residues. Germline V lookup: CDR1 SGHDT, CDR2 YYEEEE. This CDR3 reads CASSSGGVGTF. CDR3 nucleotide sequence: TGTGCCAGCAGCTCGGGCGGAGTGGGGACGTTT.

The chain combines TRBV29-1 with TRBJ2-1, with 9 bases aligning to TRBD2. The CDR3 runs to 13 residues. J gave up 6 bases and V 3 bases, and 3 bases lay outside the gene matches. Germline CDR1 and CDR2: SQVTM and ANQGSEA. The CDR3 protein is CSVDTAGGNEQFF. DNA for the CDR3: TGCAGCGTTGATACAGCGGGAGGCAATGAGCAGTTCTTC.

J is TRBJ2-3 and V is TRBV5-1, with TRBD2 identical over 9 bases. CDR1 is SGHRS, CDR2 YFSETQ, per germline. Losses at the gene ends were 6 bases for V and 4 bases for J; bases not matched to a gene: 6. This CDR3 has 14 residues. The CDR3 DNA follows: TGCGCCAGCAACCCGCTAGCGGGATCAGATACGCAGTATTTT. The encoded protein is CASNPLAGSDTQYF.